This passage covers 31 T cell receptor beta chains from one sample sequenced in a study of blood T cells in healthy people across ages. Primers used in a second PCR of roughly 7 to 12 cycles were a sample-barcoded 5' primer and a J-beta primer mix. TCRdb reprocessed the 5' RACE reads with MiXCR, giving one entry per CDR3 protein. The sample lists around 650,000 distinct CDR3 sequences; roughly 41% were seen once. Source material: blood. These receptors were taken from a man aged 80 or over in good health.

The chain is built from TRBV28 and TRBJ2-1; 10 bases fit TRBD2. The CDR3 totals 15 residues. The ends lost 5 bases at V and 7 bases at J; junction bases unmatched: 8. Germline CDR1 MDHEN, CDR2 SYDVKM. The CDR3 sequence is CASSLPSGRANEQFF. CDR3 nucleotide sequence: TGTGCCAGCAGTCTACCGAGCGGGAGGGCAAATGAGCAGTTCTTC.

The chain joins TRBV20-1 to TRBJ1-6; maybe TRBD1 (5 bases). Trimming took off 3 bases at V and 6 bases at J, with 18 bases between the two ends. This CDR3 comprises 16 residues. Germline values: CDR1 DFQATT, CDR2 SNEGSKA (reference sequence). The CDR3 nucleotides read TGCAGTGCTAGCGACTCCGGAACAGGAATTAATTCACCCCTCCACTTT. Translating it yields CSASDSGTGINSPLHF.

The V and J genes are TRBV28 and TRBJ2-7; a weak D match, TRBD1 (6 bases). The J call may be incorrect, as the DNA end agrees better with TRBJ2-4. The germline gives CDR1 MDHEN, CDR2 SYDVKM. The CDR3 totals 14 residues. The CDR3, as DNA: TGTGCCAGCAGTTTTTCCAGGGGTTCAAACATTCAGTACTTC. It is translated as CASSFSRGSNIQYF.

In its sample, this clonotype was seen many times. The chain carries TRBV27 and TRBJ2-1, with 10 bases matching TRBD2. The CDR3 length is 17 residues. V shed 1 base, J shed 8 bases, and the junction held 11 bases outside the gene matches. CDR1 and CDR2 from the germline V gene are MNHEY and SMNVEV (reference sequence). The CDR3 DNA reads as TGTGCCAGCAGTTTATACCCGCCGGCTAGCGGGAGTCATGAGCAGTTCTTC. The encoded protein is CASSLYPPASGSHEQFF.

This clonotype was observed at least ten times. The rearrangement uses TRBV5-1 and TRBJ2-1; D gene uncertain. The CDR3 contains 13 residues. Germline V CDR1 and CDR2: SGHRS, YFSETQ. The V and J ends lost 2 bases and 3 bases respectively, with 6 bases between them. The DNA for the CDR3 is TGCGCCAGCAGCTTAACAGACTACAATGAGCAGTTCTTC. It is translated as CASSLTDYNEQFF.

Only a few counts were recorded for this clonotype. The CDR3 region has the DNA TGTGCCAGCAGCGTCGGGACACCAACCAGCACAGATACGCAGTATTTT. Amino acid sequence: CASSVGTPTSTDTQYF. The chain uses TRBV9 and TRBJ2-3; D is possibly TRBD1 (6 bases). V was shortened by 2 bases and J by 0 bases, with 13 bases between the two germline ends. CDR3 length: 16 residues. CDR1 is SGDLS and CDR2 is YYNGEE in the germline V gene.

This clonotype was observed a few times. The chain joins TRBV20-1 to TRBJ1-2, with D perhaps TRBD1 (5 bases). The CDR3 covers 16 residues. Germline lookup yields CDR1 DFQATT and CDR2 SNEGSKA (reference sequence). The V end lost 1 base, the J end lost 0 bases, and 15 bases lay between the germline ends. The CDR3 coding sequence is TGCAGTGCTAGAGTTACCGGACAAGGCTCTAACTATGGCTACACCTTC. Translation: CSARVTGQGSNYGYTF.

This clonotype was picked up a small number of times. This chain uses TRBV7-2 with TRBJ2-7; D may match TRBD1 or TRBD2 (5 bases each). The CDR3 consists of 14 residues. The germline V gene encodes CDR1 SGHTA and CDR2 FQGNSA. V was cut by 4 bases and J by 4 bases, with 14 bases left in between. CDR3 loop: CASSYEGTVYEQYF. The CDR3 DNA sequence: TGTGCCAGCAGCTATGAGGGGACGGTATACGAGCAGTACTTC.

As to this clonotype: One junction end does not reproduce the germline sequence, and a read error may be involved. The gene calls are TRBV18 and TRBJ2-4; 8 positions agree with TRBD1. The CDR3 totals 18 residues. Germline V CDR1 and CDR2: KGHSH, LQKENI. The CDR3 DNA sequence: TGTGCCAGCTCACTTGAAGCCGGGACAGGAATAGCCAAAAACATTCGGTACTTC. It codes for CASSLEAGTGIAKNIRYF.

This clonotype was detected a few times. V is TRBV5-1 and J is TRBJ2-1; 10 bases map to TRBD2. Germline V gives CDR1 SGHRS, CDR2 YFSETQ. V dropped 4 bases and J dropped 2; count of bases not matched to a gene: 12. The CDR3 is 18 residues long. The CDR3 DNA follows: TGCGCCAGCAGCCCCGGGGTAGCGGGGGGATTAACCTACAATGAGCAGTTCTTC. Translated: CASSPGVAGGLTYNEQFF. Full variable domain (remainder filled in from reference TRBV5-1 and TRBJ2-1): KAGVTQTPRYLIKTRGQQVTLSCSPISGHRSVSWYQQTPGQGLQFLFEYFSETQRNKGNFPGRFSGRQFSNSRSEMNVSTLELGDSALYLCASSPGVAGGLTYNEQFFGPGTRLTVL.

The chain is built from TRBV5-1 and TRBJ1-1; the match to TRBD1 covers 8 bases. The V gene's germline CDR1 is SGHRS and CDR2 YFSETQ. Unmatched junction bases numbered 3, after V lost 1 base and J lost 1 base. The CDR3 length is 15 residues. CDR3 sequence reads: CASSLRTGQNTEAFF. The CDR3 bases are TGCGCCAGCAGCTTGCGGACAGGGCAGAACACTGAAGCTTTCTTT.

This clonotype was picked up a small number of times. The genes are TRBV6-1 and TRBJ2-1, with 11 positions matching TRBD2. There are 15 residues in the CDR3. The V gene end was trimmed by 6 bases and the J gene end by 14 bases; junction bases not matched to a gene: 15. The germline V gene encodes CDR1 MNHNS and CDR2 SASEGT. The CDR3 region has the DNA TGTGCCAGCAGGACAACTAGCGGGGGCTATCTGGGGAAGTTCTTC. Translating it yields CASRTTSGGYLGKFF.

This clonotype was counted many times. The chain recombines TRBV25-1 with TRBJ2-3, with 9 nucleotides matching TRBD1. CDR1 is MGHDK, CDR2 SYGVNS, per germline. Trimming took 4 bases from V and 6 from J; bases not matched to a gene: 5. CDR3 length equals 14 residues. The CDR3 nucleotides are TGTGCCAGCAGTGCATCACAGGGGGCCGATACGCAGTATTTT. Its translation: CASSASQGADTQYF.

This clonotype appeared a few times. The chain combines TRBV6-4 with TRBJ2-6, with 8 bases aligning to TRBD1. Per the germline V gene, CDR1 is MRHNA and CDR2 is SNTAGT. This CDR3 spans 16 amino acids. V lost 4 bases to trimming and J lost 4 bases; unmatched junction nucleotides: 6. This CDR3 reads CASSGQGTSGANVLTF. The CDR3 DNA reads as TGTGCCAGCAGTGGACAGGGGACATCCGGGGCCAACGTCCTGACTTTC.

This chain uses TRBV30 with TRBJ2-7; 8 bases are a match to TRBD2. Trimming removed 1 base from V and 5 bases from J; junction bases left unmatched: 7. Germline V CDR1 and CDR2: GTSNPN, SVGIG (reference sequence). The CDR3 contains 14 residues. In nucleotides, the CDR3 is TGTGCCTGGAGTGAAGGGACTAGTTCCCACGAGCAGTACTTC. As protein: CAWSEGTSSHEQYF.

The rearrangement joins TRBV15 to TRBJ2-1; TRBD1 is a possible D gene (6 bases). The CDR3 is 14 amino acids. V shed 3 bases and J shed 3 bases, with 9 bases lying between them. Germline V lookup: CDR1 LNHNV, CDR2 YYDKDF (reference sequence). The CDR3 DNA reads TGTGCCACCAGCAGTACAGGGAGCTACAATGAGCAGTTCTTC. It yields the protein CATSSTGSYNEQFF. Full variable domain (remainder filled in from reference TRBV15 and TRBJ2-1): DAMVIQNPRYQVTQFGKPVTLSCSQTLNHNVMYWYQQKSSQAPKLLFHYYDKDFNNEADTPDNFQSRRPNTSFCFLDIRSPGLGDTAMYLCATSSTGSYNEQFFGPGTRLTVL.

The J gene is TRBJ1-2, the V gene TRBV6-5, with D tentatively TRBD1 (5 bases). Germline values: CDR1 MNHEY, CDR2 SVGAGI. This CDR3 has 14 amino acids. Trimming pared 5 bases from V and 6 bases from J, leaving 16 bases between. The CDR3 bases are TGTGCCAGCAGTCTCTCTCAGGGATCCCATGGCTACACCTTC. Its translation is CASSLSQGSHGYTF.

This clonotype was seen more than once but under ten times. The chain uses TRBV28 and TRBJ2-1; D is uncertain. Germline loops: CDR1 MDHEN, CDR2 SYDVKM. The CDR3 runs 11 residues. The V end was cut by 9 bases, the J end by 6 bases, with 9 bases between. In nucleotides, the CDR3 is TGTGCCAGTTCGGTTACCAATGAGCAGTTCTTC. Translation gives CASSVTNEQFF. The variable domain in full, completed from reference TRBV28 and TRBJ2-1, reads DVKVTQSSRYLVKRTGEKVFLECVQDMDHENMFWYRQDPGLGLRLIYFSYDVKMKEKGDIPEGYSVSREKKERFSLILESASTNQTSMYLCASSVTNEQFFGPGTRLTVL.

Only a few counts were recorded for this clonotype. The chain recombines TRBV14 with TRBJ2-5; TRBD2 aligns across 11 bases. This CDR3 is built from 15 residues. V shed 2 bases and J 6 bases; nucleotides not matched to a gene: 5. The germline V gene encodes CDR1 SGHDN and CDR2 FVKESK. CDR3 region: CASSQHPSGGQTQYF. CDR3 coding DNA: TGTGCCAGCAGCCAACACCCTAGCGGGGGGCAGACCCAGTACTTC. The entire variable domain, with the rest obtained from reference TRBV14 and TRBJ2-5, is as follows: EAGVTQFPSHSVIEKGQTVTLRCDPISGHDNLYWYRRVMGKEIKFLLHFVKESKQDESGMPNNRFLAERTGGTYSTLKVQPAELEDSGVYFCASSQHPSGGQTQYFGPGTRLLVL.

This clonotype was observed once. The chain combines TRBV3-1 with TRBJ1-2; D not certain. The CDR3 consists of 15 residues. CDR1 is LGHDT, CDR2 YNNKEL, per germline (reference sequence). The V end was cut by 4 bases, the J end by 6 bases, with 18 bases between. CDR3 sequence: CASSPFTARGDGYTF. CDR3 nucleotides: TGTGCCAGCAGCCCCTTTACGGCCAGAGGCGATGGCTACACCTTC.

This clonotype was counted only a few times. The rearrangement uses TRBV9 and TRBJ2-1, with 10 nucleotides matching TRBD1. Germline V gives CDR1 SGDLS, CDR2 YYNGEE. The CDR3 is 18 residues long. The V segment lost 2 bases and the J segment 5 bases; nucleotides outside the gene matches: 13. CDR3 bases: TGTGCCAGCAGCGTTTCTCCCTTGACAGGGGGCGGAAACAATGAGCAGTTCTTC. This sequence encodes CASSVSPLTGGGNNEQFF.

CDR3 protein: CASSLRNAGELFF. DNA of the CDR3: TGTGCCAGCAGCTTAAGGAATGCCGGGGAGCTGTTTTTT. The rearrangement joins TRBV7-3 to TRBJ2-2; D unresolved. V lost 1 base and J lost 6, with 6 bases in between. This CDR3 spans 13 amino acids. CDR1 and CDR2 (germline): SGHTA, FQGTGA.

The chain combines TRBV12-5 with TRBJ2-4, with D perhaps TRBD1 (5 bases). The tail of the sequence fits TRBJ2-7 better, so the J call may be wrong. The CDR3 length is 13 residues. CDR1 LGHNT and CDR2 FRNRAP come from the germline V gene. The chain's CDR3 is CASGWRQLSEQYF. CDR3 coding DNA: TGTGCTAGTGGTTGGCGACAGCTCTCCGAGCAGTACTTC.

V is TRBV7-6 and J is TRBJ2-1; D possibly corresponds to TRBD2 (5 bases). Trimming took off 6 bases at V and 4 bases at J, with 16 bases between the two ends. Germline values: CDR1 SGHVS, CDR2 FNYEAQ. This CDR3 spans 15 amino acids. CDR3 amino acids: CASSLFRGPYNEQFF. As DNA, the CDR3 is TGTGCCAGCAGTCTTTTCCGGGGTCCTTACAATGAGCAGTTCTTC.

Comments on this clonotype: Just one base apart from a much larger clone, this may be a read error. The CDR3 nucleotides read TGCAGTGGCCTCGCGACTAGCGGGGGTTTTGGGCAGTACTTC. It translates to CSGLATSGGFGQYF. V is TRBV20-1 and J is TRBJ2-5, with 12 bases fitting TRBD2. The V gene end was trimmed by 7 bases and the J gene end by 11 bases; junction bases not matched to a gene: 14. Germline V CDR1 and CDR2: DFQATT, SNEGSKA (reference sequence). The length of the CDR3 is 14 residues.

This clonotype was seen a few times. CDR3 nucleotide sequence: TGCAGCGTTGAATTAGCGGGGATCTCAGATACGCAGTATTTT. Protein: CSVELAGISDTQYF. The chain combines TRBV29-1 with TRBJ2-3; 8 bases line up with TRBD2. J was trimmed by 4 bases and V by 2 bases; bases with no gene match: 5. CDR3 length: 14 amino acids. Germline V gene lookup returns CDR1 SQVTM and CDR2 ANQGSEA.

The chain is built from TRBV6-4 and TRBJ2-1; D may be TRBD2 (7 bases). V was clipped by 5 bases and J by 6 bases, with 14 bases between them. Germline V gene lookup returns CDR1 MRHNA and CDR2 SNTAGT. The CDR3 is 14 amino acids. The DNA of the CDR3 is TGTGCCAGCAGTTCGGACGGGGGGCTCAATGAGCAGTTCTTC. This encodes CASSSDGGLNEQFF.

In this sample, this clonotype turned up a few times. V gene TRBV5-1 combines with J gene TRBJ2-1; no definite D call. The germline V gene encodes CDR1 SGHRS and CDR2 YFSETQ. The CDR3 is 13 residues long. V was cut by 4 bases and J by 6 bases, with 11 bases left in between. The CDR3, as DNA: TGCGCCAGCAGCACCCTCCTTTTCAATGAGCAGTTCTTC. The encoded protein is CASSTLLFNEQFF.

The chain links TRBV28 to TRBJ2-4, with 10 nucleotides matching TRBD2. Trimming cost V 1 base and J 6 bases; bases outside gene matches: 3. Germline V gene data show CDR1 as MDHEN and CDR2 as SYDVKM. The CDR3 is 15 amino acids. The DNA for the CDR3 is TGTGCCAGCAGTTTATACAGCGGGAGGGCAAACATTCAGTACTTC. Translating gives CASSLYSGRANIQYF.

V gene TRBV5-1 combines with J gene TRBJ2-5; a possible D gene is TRBD2 (5 bases). V was cut by 4 bases and J by 4 bases, with 17 bases left in between. CDR1 and CDR2 (germline): SGHRS, YFSETQ. The CDR3 loop spans 15 amino acids. Here the CDR3 DNA reads TGCGCCAGCAGCAAATCGGACTTCTGGGTAGAGACCCAGTACTTC. This translates into CASSKSDFWVETQYF.

This rearrangement joins TRBV10-3 to TRBJ1-4, with TRBD1 identical over 9 bases. The CDR3 runs to 14 residues. J was trimmed by 7 bases and V by 4 bases; bases with no gene match: 4. Germline V gene lookup returns CDR1 ENHRY and CDR2 SYGVKD. The CDR3 protein is CAISGDRDGEKLFF. CDR3 coding DNA: TGTGCCATCAGTGGGGACAGGGACGGTGAAAAACTGTTTTTT.